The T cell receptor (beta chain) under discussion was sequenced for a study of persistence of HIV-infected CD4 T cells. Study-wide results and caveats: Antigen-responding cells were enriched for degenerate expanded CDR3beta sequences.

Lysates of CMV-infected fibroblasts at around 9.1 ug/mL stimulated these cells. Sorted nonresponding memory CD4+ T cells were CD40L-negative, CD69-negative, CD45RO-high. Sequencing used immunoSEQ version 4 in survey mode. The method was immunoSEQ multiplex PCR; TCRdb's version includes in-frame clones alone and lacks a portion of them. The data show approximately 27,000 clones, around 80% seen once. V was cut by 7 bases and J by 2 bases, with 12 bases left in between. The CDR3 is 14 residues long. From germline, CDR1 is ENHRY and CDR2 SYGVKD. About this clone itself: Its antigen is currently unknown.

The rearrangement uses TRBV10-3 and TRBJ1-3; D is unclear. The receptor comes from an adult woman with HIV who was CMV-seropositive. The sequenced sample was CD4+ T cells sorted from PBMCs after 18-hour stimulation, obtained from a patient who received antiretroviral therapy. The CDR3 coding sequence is TGTGCCATCACCCCCGGAGGGCCTGGAAACACCATATATTTT. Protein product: CAITPGGPGNTIYF.